This T cell receptor (beta chain) emerged from a study of blood T cell repertoires in COVID-19. As for the study in general: Sample material is recorded as cDNA or gDNA derived from T cells, B-cell-depleted T cells, or PBMCs.

The CDR3 totals 17 residues. From germline, CDR1 is LNHNV and CDR2 YYDKDF (reference sequence). The V segment lost 1 base and the J segment 4 bases; nucleotides outside the gene matches: 9. Seattle patient enrollment occurred during active infection, with longitudinal follow-up thereafter. Some clones are missing from TCRdb's copy, which holds only in-frame ones; the method was immunoSEQ multiplex PCR. The table shows over 250,000 clones, with 70% to 90% occurring only once. Material for sequencing was peripheral blood. This chain connects TRBV15 to TRBJ2-2; 7 nucleotides line up with TRBD2. This clonotype was obtained from a woman aged 45-65 years with COVID-19, enrolled during active disease. The CDR3 spells CATSRVRGGPGTGELFF. The DNA for the CDR3 is TGTGCCACCAGCAGAGTTAGGGGAGGGCCTGGCACCGGGGAGCTGTTTTTT. Full variable domain (outside the CDR3, taken from reference TRBV15 and TRBJ2-2): DAMVIQNPRYQVTQFGKPVTLSCSQTLNHNVMYWYQQKSSQAPKLLFHYYDKDFNNEADTPDNFQSRRPNTSFCFLDIRSPGLGDTAMYLCATSRVRGGPGTGELFFGEGSRLTVL.